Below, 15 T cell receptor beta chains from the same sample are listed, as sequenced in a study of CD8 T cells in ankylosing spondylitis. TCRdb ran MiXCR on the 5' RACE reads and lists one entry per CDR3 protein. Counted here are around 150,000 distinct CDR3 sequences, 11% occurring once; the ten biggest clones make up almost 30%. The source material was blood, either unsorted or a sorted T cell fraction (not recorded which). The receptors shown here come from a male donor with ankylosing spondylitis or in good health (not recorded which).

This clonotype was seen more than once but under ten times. CDR3 DNA: TGTGCCAGCAGCTTTTGGGCCGGCGAGCAGTTCTTC. Translation: CASSFWAGEQFF. This chain uses TRBV7-9 with TRBJ2-1, with D unresolved. V was shortened by 3 bases and J by 10 bases, with 10 bases between the two germline ends. The CDR3 spans 12 residues. Germline V lookup: CDR1 SEHNR, CDR2 FQNEAQ (reference sequence).

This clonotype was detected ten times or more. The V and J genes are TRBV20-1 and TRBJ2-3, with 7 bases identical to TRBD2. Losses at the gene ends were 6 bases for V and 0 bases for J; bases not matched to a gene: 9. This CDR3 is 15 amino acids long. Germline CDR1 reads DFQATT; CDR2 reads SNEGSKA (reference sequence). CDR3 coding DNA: TGCAGTGCCCCAAGGCTAGCGGTTAGCACAGATACGCAGTATTTT. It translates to CSAPRLAVSTDTQYF.

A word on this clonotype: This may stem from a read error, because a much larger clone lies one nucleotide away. The CDR3 loop reads CAGSPGFLNQPQHF. The CDR3 nucleotides are TGTGCCGGCAGTCCAGGGTTCCTCAATCAGCCCCAGCATTTT. The genes are TRBV12-3 or TRBV12-4 and TRBJ1-5; the D gene is possibly TRBD1 (5 bases). The CDR3 runs 14 residues.

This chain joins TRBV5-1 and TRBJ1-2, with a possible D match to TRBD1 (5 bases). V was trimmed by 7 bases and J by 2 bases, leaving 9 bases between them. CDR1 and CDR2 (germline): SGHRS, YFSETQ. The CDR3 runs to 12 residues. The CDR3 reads CASGDGNYGYTF. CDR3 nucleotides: TGCGCCAGCGGGGACGGAAACTATGGCTACACCTTC. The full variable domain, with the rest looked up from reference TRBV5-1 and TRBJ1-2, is KAGVTQTPRYLIKTRGQQVTLSCSPISGHRSVSWYQQTPGQGLQFLFEYFSETQRNKGNFPGRFSGRQFSNSRSEMNVSTLELGDSALYLCASGDGNYGYTFGSGTRLTVV.

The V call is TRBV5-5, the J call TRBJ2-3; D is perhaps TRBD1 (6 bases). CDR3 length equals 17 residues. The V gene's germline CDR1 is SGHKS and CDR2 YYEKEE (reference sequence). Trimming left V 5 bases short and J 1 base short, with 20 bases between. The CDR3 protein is CASRTSLRGGRTDTQYF. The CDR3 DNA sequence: TGTGCCAGCAGAACATCCTTGAGAGGGGGACGCACAGATACGCAGTATTTT.

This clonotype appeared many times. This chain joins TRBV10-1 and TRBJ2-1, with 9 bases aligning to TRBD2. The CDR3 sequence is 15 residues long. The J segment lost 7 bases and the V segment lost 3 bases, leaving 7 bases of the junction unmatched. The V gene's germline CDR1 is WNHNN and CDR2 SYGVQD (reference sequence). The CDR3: CASSDSGRWENEQFF. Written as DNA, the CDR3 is TGCGCCAGCAGTGATAGCGGGAGATGGGAGAATGAGCAGTTCTTC.

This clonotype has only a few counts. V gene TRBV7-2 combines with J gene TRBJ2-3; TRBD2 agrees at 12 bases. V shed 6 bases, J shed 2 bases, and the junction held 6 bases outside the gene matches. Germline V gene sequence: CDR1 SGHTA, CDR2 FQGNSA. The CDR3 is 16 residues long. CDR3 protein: CASRLAGGGYTDTQYF. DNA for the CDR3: TGTGCCAGCAGACTAGCGGGGGGAGGATACACAGATACGCAGTATTTT.

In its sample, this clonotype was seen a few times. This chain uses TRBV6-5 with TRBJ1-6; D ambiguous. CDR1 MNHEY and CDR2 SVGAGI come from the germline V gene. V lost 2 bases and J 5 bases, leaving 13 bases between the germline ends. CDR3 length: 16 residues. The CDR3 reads CASSYSIGEDNSPLHF. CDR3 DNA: TGTGCCAGCAGTTACAGCATCGGGGAAGATAATTCACCCCTCCACTTT.

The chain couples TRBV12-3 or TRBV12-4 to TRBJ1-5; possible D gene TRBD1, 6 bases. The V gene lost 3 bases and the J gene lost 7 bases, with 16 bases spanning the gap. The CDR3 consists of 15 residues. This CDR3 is CASSFLTGSDQPQHF. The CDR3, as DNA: TGTGCCAGCAGTTTCTTGACAGGATCCGACCAGCCCCAGCATTTT.

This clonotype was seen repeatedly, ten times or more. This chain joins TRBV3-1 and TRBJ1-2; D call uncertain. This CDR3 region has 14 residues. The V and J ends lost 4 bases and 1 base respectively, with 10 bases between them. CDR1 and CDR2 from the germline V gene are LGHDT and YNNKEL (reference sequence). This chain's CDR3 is CASSPLADNYGYTF. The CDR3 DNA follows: TGTGCCAGCAGCCCGTTGGCAGATAACTATGGCTACACCTTC.

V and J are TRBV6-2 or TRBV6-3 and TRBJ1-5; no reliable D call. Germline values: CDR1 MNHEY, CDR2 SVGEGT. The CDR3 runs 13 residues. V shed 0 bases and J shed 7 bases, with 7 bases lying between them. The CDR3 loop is CASSYSRTQPQHF. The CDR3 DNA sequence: TGTGCCAGCAGTTACTCGAGGACGCAGCCCCAGCATTTT.

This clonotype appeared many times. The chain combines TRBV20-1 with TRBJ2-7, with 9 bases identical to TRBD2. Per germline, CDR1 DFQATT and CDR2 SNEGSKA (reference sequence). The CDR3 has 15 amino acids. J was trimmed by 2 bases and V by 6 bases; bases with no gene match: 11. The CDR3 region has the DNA TGCAGTGCCTGGGCTAGCGGGAAGTTCCCCTACGAGCAGTACTTC. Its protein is CSAWASGKFPYEQYF.

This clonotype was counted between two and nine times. The CDR3 region is CASSVPDPGQGVESSYNEQFF. In DNA, the CDR3 is TGTGCCAGCAGCGTACCGGATCCGGGACAGGGGGTCGAGAGCTCCTACAATGAGCAGTTCTTC. The V call is TRBV9, the J call TRBJ2-1; TRBD1 agrees at 11 bases. Germline lookup yields CDR1 SGDLS and CDR2 YYNGEE. The CDR3 totals 21 residues. After removal of 1 base from V and 0 bases from J, the junction contained 15 bases not matched to a gene. Complete variable domain (other parts from reference TRBV9 and TRBJ2-1): DSGVTQTPKHLITATGQRVTLRCSPRSGDLSVYWYQQSLDQGLQFLIQYYNGEERAKGNILERFSAQQFPDLHSELNLSSLELGDSALYFCASSVPDPGQGVESSYNEQFFGPGTRLTVL.

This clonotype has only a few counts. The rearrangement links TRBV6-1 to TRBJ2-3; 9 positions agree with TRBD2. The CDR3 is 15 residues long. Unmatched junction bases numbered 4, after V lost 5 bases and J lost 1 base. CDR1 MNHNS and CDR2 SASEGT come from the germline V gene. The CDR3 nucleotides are TGTGCCAGCAGTCAATCTAGCGGGGGCACAGATACGCAGTATTTT. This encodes CASSQSSGGTDTQYF.

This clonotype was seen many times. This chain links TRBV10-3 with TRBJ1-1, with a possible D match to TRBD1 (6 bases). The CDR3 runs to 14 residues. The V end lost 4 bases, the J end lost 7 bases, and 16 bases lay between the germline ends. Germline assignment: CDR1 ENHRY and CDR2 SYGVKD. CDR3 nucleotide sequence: TGTGCCATCAGTGGTTCAGGGGCGGATAATGAAGCTTTCTTT. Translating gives CAISGSGADNEAFF.